The TCR beta chain under discussion was sequenced for a study of T cells in pancreatic ductal adenocarcinoma. Overall study findings and caveats: Blood had more productive templates and about 7.9-fold more unique clonotypes than tumor. Blood clonality (about 0.065) did not differ significantly from tumor (around 0.12). Tumors hold more CD45RO+ effector T cells, which may bias toward lower diversity.

This clone has a single count. Its antigen is currently unknown. Selected pancreatic ductal adenocarcinoma patients had undergone surgery without neoadjuvant therapy. V lost 3 bases, J lost 2 bases, and 15 bases lay in between. The CDR3 has 15 residues. Germline assignment: CDR1 GTSNPN and CDR2 SVGIG (reference sequence). TCRdb's table, derived via immunoSEQ multiplex PCR, lists solely in-frame clones and lacks some. The table shows roughly 100,000 clones, with about 95% occurring only once. This clonotype originated in a human donor with pancreatic ductal adenocarcinoma. The sequenced material came from PBMCs. The V and J genes are TRBV30 and TRBJ2-3, with TRBD2 as a possible D gene (6 bases). This chain's CDR3 is CAWRKVGSPTDTQYF. DNA of the CDR3: TGTGCCTGGAGGAAGGTCGGGAGTCCCACAGATACGCAGTATTTT.